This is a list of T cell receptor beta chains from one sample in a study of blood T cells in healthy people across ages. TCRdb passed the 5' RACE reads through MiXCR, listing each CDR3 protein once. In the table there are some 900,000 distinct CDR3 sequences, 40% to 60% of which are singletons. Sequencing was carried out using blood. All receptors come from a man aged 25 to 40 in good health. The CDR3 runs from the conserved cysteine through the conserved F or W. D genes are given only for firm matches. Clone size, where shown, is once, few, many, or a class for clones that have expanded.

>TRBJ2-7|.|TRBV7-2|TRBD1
TGTGCCAGCAGCGAGGACAGGGACTACGAGCAGTACTTC
CASSEDRDYEQYF
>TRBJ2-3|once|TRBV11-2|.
TGTGCCAGCAGCCCGAGCATCGATACGCAGTATTTT
CASSPSIDTQYF
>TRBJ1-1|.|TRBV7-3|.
TGTGCCAGCAGCTTAGGGGGGTTCGCTGAAGCTTTCTTT
CASSLGGFAEAFF
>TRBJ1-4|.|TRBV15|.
TGTGCCACCAGCAGAGATGGAATGAACTTAGAAAAACTGTTTTTT
CATSRDGMNLEKLFF
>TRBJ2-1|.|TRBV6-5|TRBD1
TGTGCCAGCAGGACCGGGACAGAGTACAATGAGCAGTTCTTC
CASRTGTEYNEQFF
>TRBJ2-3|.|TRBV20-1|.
TGCAGTGCCGGGATGAGGGTGGGTCCAGATACGCAGTATTTT
CSAGMRVGPDTQYF
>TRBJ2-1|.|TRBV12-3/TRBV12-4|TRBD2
TGTGCCAGCAGTTTTTTAGCGGGGACCAGCAATGAGCAGTTCTTC
CASSFLAGTSNEQFF
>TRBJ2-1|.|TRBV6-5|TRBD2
TGTGCCAGCAGTTATCTAGCGGGGGATGCCTACAATGAGCAGTTCTTC
CASSYLAGDAYNEQFF
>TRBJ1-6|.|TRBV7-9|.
TGTGCCAGCAGCTTAATGGGTCGCCGGGGAAATTCACCCCTCCACTTT
CASSLMGRRGNSPLHF
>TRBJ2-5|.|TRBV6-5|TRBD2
TGTGCCAGCAGTTACTCGCGGCTAGCGGGGCCGGCCCCATCCAAAGAGACCCAGTACTTC
CASSYSRLAGPAPSKETQYF
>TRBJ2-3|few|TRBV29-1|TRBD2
TGCAGCGTCGCCCCGGGGGGAATCACAGATACGCAGTATTTT
CSVAPGGITDTQYF